This record covers a single T cell receptor beta chain. The CDR3 runs 13 residues. Germline CDR1 reads MNHEY; CDR2 reads SVGAGI. V dropped 2 bases and J dropped 3 bases, with 8 bases sitting between them. The data stem from a study of blood T cell repertoires in COVID-19. In the study overall: Sites in the United States, Italy and Spain provided acute and convalescent COVID-19 samples. T cells, B-cell-depleted T cells, or PBMCs provided the cDNA or gDNA that served as material.

Per the study methods: Counts of nucleated cells, estimated from reference gene primer amplification, were obtained. Clones were sequenced by immunoSEQ multiplex PCR, and TCRdb holds only the in-frame ones, with some missing. That table furnishes V, J and clone size, whereas the DNA furnished D and trimming. The sample consists of tens of thousands of clones, 82% of them appearing once. The genes are TRBV6-5 and TRBJ2-7, with D possibly TRBD2 on 5 matching bases. Sequencing was done on a sample of peripheral blood. The origin of this receptor is a woman aged 60-75 years with acute or convalescent COVID-19. CDR3 sequence reads: CASSYRTDYEQYF. In nucleotides, the CDR3 is TGTGCCAGCAGTTACAGGACTGACTACGAGCAGTACTTC.